This TCR beta chain was profiled in a study of cytomegalovirus exposure and HLA in healthy donors (dated by TCRdb to about 2017). With respect to the entire study: The 700 or so repertoires of the first cohort and the 95 to 150 validation repertoires were produced on the same platform, according to a later analysis. The study was designed to test whether signatures of past pathogen exposure could be identified by cataloging public T cell receptors. A separate validation cohort of 90 to 150 different subjects was used in addition to the roughly 720-subject first cohort. The study combined high-throughput TCR immunosequencing, statistical association of individual TCRs with disease status, and machine learning to predict cytomegalovirus infection status. The investigation overall reported the following: In a later analysis, TCRs clustered in the first cohort were found to also tend to co-occur in the roughly 130 validation repertoires, with about 93% of cluster scores above 0. The study listed 150 to 200 TCR beta chains as associated with cytomegalovirus. In both the original and validation cohorts, the classifier was reported to diagnose cytomegalovirus status with high specificity and sensitivity. Most TCR sequences were observed very rarely across donors, whereas some public TCRs were present in many individuals. According to the authors, the approach could potentially be generalized to other disease states and immunological phenotypes. All 120 or so repertoires were used to score co-occurrence in the validation cohort in a later analysis, because that analysis had no HLA typing for the cohort. A few of the identified cytomegalovirus-associated TCR beta chains were confirmed in vitro to be specific for cytomegalovirus antigens.

Concerning this clone itself: Which antigen it targets is not known. Within one base of it there is no much larger clone, and no base qualities were kept.

The donors were included in the validation cohort of 120 subjects, a group kept apart from the approximately 670-subject first cohort. Library generation was performed with the immunoSEQ multiplex PCR assay. The original pipeline was this. To diagnose cytomegalovirus status from the catalog of TCR beta chain sequences, a statistical classification framework was built. In its TCRdb copy, this immuneACCESS table keeps in-frame sequences only and misses some clones. Where compared with another copy, unresolved V genes explain less than half of these, and the others have no known cause. That table gives V, J and clone size, and the DNA gave D and trimming. The sample profile shows some 340,000 clones; around 90% of them were found once. Approximately 1.2% of the sample goes to the ten largest clones. The receptor was derived from a woman aged 25 to 39 in good health and CMV-seropositive. What was sequenced was PBMCs.

The CDR3 region reads CSVVDRSYGYTF. The DNA is as follows: TGCAGCGTTGTAGACAGGTCCTATGGCTACACCTTC. The sequence is built from TRBV29-1 and TRBJ1-2, and the D gene may be TRBD1, 6 bases matching. Deletion took 4 bases off V and 4 bases off J, with a span of 10 bases between the germline ends. CDR1 and CDR2 were assigned from the germline V gene as SQVTM and ANQGSEA. From the cysteine through the phenylalanine, the CDR3 covers 12 amino acids. The sequence is cut down to CDR3 DNA, 36 bases in frame from base 1.